The 2 T cell receptor beta chains given below trace back to one sample, sequenced in a study of regulatory T cells in long-lasting Graves disease. The time point was: persistent/refractory GD, antithyroid drugs over 5 years with positive TRAb. TCR sequences were obtained from RNA taken from PBMCs. Sequencing libraries for TCR beta were prepared with iRepertoire HTBI primers and Arm-PCR of CDR3 regions. A single record per CDR3 protein comes from TCRdb applying MiXCR to the multiplex PCR reads. The sample gives around 300,000 distinct CDR3 sequences, around 20% of which show up once; just over 55% is in the top ten. Sample: peripheral blood mononuclear cells (PBMCs), taken when the disease was refractory, from a patient treated with antithyroid drugs. These receptors all come from a female donor with Graves disease.

The chain carries TRBV28 and TRBJ2-3; 7 bases agree with TRBD2. CDR3 size: 14 residues. Germline CDR1 is MDHEN and CDR2 is SYDVKM. With 8 bases clipped from V and 2 bases from J, the junction kept 7 bases outside the gene matches. The CDR3 reads CASEGLADTDTQYF. CDR3 in DNA: TGTGCCAGCGAAGGGCTAGCGGACACAGATACGCAGTATTTT.

This clonotype was picked up a small number of times. This chain links TRBV20-1 with TRBJ2-7; possibly TRBD2 for D (6 bases). The CDR3 is 15 amino acids. Trimming removed 2 bases at V and 0 bases at J, with 14 bases between. Germline loops: CDR1 DFQATT, CDR2 SNEGSKA (reference sequence). In DNA form, the CDR3 reads TGCAGTGCTAGACCCTCGGGACTGAGCTCCTACGAGCAGTACTTC. Its protein product is CSARPSGLSSYEQYF.